This T cell receptor (beta chain) derives from a study of T cell responses to AZD1222 COVID-19 vaccine. As to this clone: Different DNA sequences within this sample yield the same CDR3.

V shed 3 bases and J 2 bases; nucleotides not matched to a gene: 3. This CDR3 has 14 amino acids. Per the germline V gene, CDR1 is LGHDT and CDR2 is YNNKEL (reference sequence). Sequenced by immunoSEQ multiplex PCR; TCRdb stores in-frame clones only, minus some. The data show 210,000 or so clones, approximately 94% seen once. This receptor was taken from an adult in good health. This rearrangement joins TRBV3-1 (or the pseudogene TRBV3-2) to TRBJ1-2; TRBD1 aligns across 7 bases. The sequencing used peripheral blood, collected on day 0 of MenACWY control vaccination. CDR3 amino acids: CASSQGTENYGYTF. CDR3 DNA sequence: TGTGCCAGCAGCCAGGGGACAGAGAACTATGGCTACACCTTC.